This T cell receptor beta chain was retrieved from a study of response to subunit inactivated influenza vaccine. Each CDR3 protein is one row after TCRdb ran MiXCR on the RT-PCR reads. Of approximately 500,000 distinct CDR3 sequences detected, 12% to 15% appear once; the ten largest clones hold roughly 11%. Findings and limits, study-wide: Few additional T cells are recruited per seasonal influenza vaccination, authors suggested.

A remark on this clonotype: No antigen is known for it.

CDR3 length equals 13 residues. The V gene's germline CDR1 is SQVTM and CDR2 ANQGSEA. Losses at the gene ends were 5 bases for V and 3 bases for J; bases not matched to a gene: 6. The genes are TRBV29-1 and TRBJ1-2; 7 bases are a match to TRBD1. The receptor comes from a man aged 45 to 65 who received an inactivated influenza vaccine. This specimen consisted of PBMCs from blood, obtained 11 to 12 days after vaccination. The CDR3 nucleotides read TGCAGCGTTCAGGGGGTCGTGGACTATGGCTACACCTTC. Protein product: CSVQGVVDYGYTF.